The 30 T cell receptor beta chains in this list originate from one sample, sequenced in a study of cytomegalovirus exposure and HLA in healthy donors. The PCR made use of 60 Vbeta and 13 Jbeta primers. Only in-frame clones appear in the TCRdb table, and some are missing; sequencing was by immunoSEQ multiplex PCR. The sample consists of more than 95,000 clones, 81% of them appearing once. Sequenced sample: PBMCs. These receptors came from a man younger than 30 in good health and CMV-seropositive.

In its sample, this clone was seen a few times. The chain carries TRBV5-6 and TRBJ2-1, with no clear D. Looked up from germline, CDR1 is SGHDT and CDR2 is YYEEEE. The CDR3 runs to 12 residues. Trimming left V 2 bases short and J 4 bases short, with 4 bases between. The DNA for the CDR3 is TGTGCCAGCAGCTTACAATACAATGAGCAGTTCTTC. This codes for CASSLQYNEQFF.

This clone was picked up a small number of times. This chain connects TRBV30 to TRBJ1-5, with D hard to call. Trimming took 0 bases from V and 1 from J, leaving 4 bases between them. Germline assignment: CDR1 GTSNPN and CDR2 SVGIG (reference sequence). This CDR3 region has 13 residues. As DNA, the CDR3 is TGTGCCTGGAGTGTAAGCAGCAATCAGCCCCAGCATTTT. Its protein product is CAWSVSSNQPQHF. The entire variable domain, with the rest obtained from reference TRBV30 and TRBJ1-5, is as follows: SQTIHQWPATLVQPVGSPLSLECTVEGTSNPNLYWYRQAAGRGLQLLFYSVGIGQISSEVPQNLSASRPQDRQFILSSKKLLLSDSGFYLCAWSVSSNQPQHFGDGTRLSIL.

The chain uses TRBV5-6 and TRBJ2-2; TRBD2 matches at 7 bases. The junction had 4 bases not matched to a gene; V was cut back by 1 base and J by 4 bases. Germline-derived CDR1 and CDR2 are SGHDT and YYEEEE. This CDR3 is built from 15 residues. The CDR3 sequence: CASSLRLAGTGELFF. CDR3 DNA: TGTGCCAGCAGCTTGAGGTTAGCGGGCACCGGGGAGCTGTTTTTT.

The chain is built from TRBV5-6 and TRBJ2-7, with D possibly matching TRBD2 (5 bases). V gave up 4 bases and J gave up 0 bases, with 11 bases separating them. The CDR3 is 14 amino acids. The germline V gene encodes CDR1 SGHDT and CDR2 YYEEEE. CDR3 DNA: TGTGCCAGCAGCATCGGACTGGTCTCCTACGAGCAGTACTTC. It is translated as CASSIGLVSYEQYF.

The genes are TRBV9 and TRBJ2-3, with a weak D call TRBD2 (7 bases). V was pared by 0 bases and J by 0 bases, with 11 bases between. The CDR3 covers 16 residues. The germline V gene encodes CDR1 SGDLS and CDR2 YYNGEE. The CDR3 region is CASSVGGGISTDTQYF. CDR3 coding DNA: TGTGCCAGCAGCGTAGGGGGGGGCATAAGCACAGATACGCAGTATTTT. Full variable domain (outside the CDR3, taken from reference TRBV9 and TRBJ2-3): DSGVTQTPKHLITATGQRVTLRCSPRSGDLSVYWYQQSLDQGLQFLIQYYNGEERAKGNILERFSAQQFPDLHSELNLSSLELGDSALYFCASSVGGGISTDTQYFGPGTRLTVL.

CDR3 coding DNA: TGTGCCACCGAGGAACAGGGGGCGGGTAATGAGCAGTTCTTC. Translated: CATEEQGAGNEQFF. The J gene is TRBJ2-1, the V gene TRBV15, with 9 positions matching TRBD1. CDR3 length: 14 residues. The J segment lost 7 bases and the V segment lost 8 bases, leaving 9 bases of the junction unmatched. Germline values: CDR1 LNHNV, CDR2 YYDKDF (reference sequence).

The V and J genes are TRBV19 and TRBJ2-6, with 11 bases identical to TRBD1. The CDR3 extends over 19 amino acids. Per the germline V gene, CDR1 is LNHDA and CDR2 is SQIVND (reference sequence). V trimming: 3 bases; J trimming: 0 bases; junction bases outside the gene matches: 7. CDR3 coding DNA: TGTGCCAGTAGTATGAGGGGACAGGGGGAAATCTCTGGGGCCAACGTCCTGACTTTC. Protein product: CASSMRGQGEISGANVLTF.

Concerning this clone itself: The same CDR3 is also encoded by other DNA sequences in this sample. The chain uses TRBV7-2 and TRBJ2-5, with D hard to call. This CDR3 contains 13 residues. Germline CDR1 reads SGHTA; CDR2 reads FQGNSA. The V gene lost 1 base and the J gene lost 1 base, with 4 bases spanning the gap. This CDR3 reads CASSLDSQETQYF. DNA for the CDR3: TGTGCCAGCAGCTTAGACAGCCAAGAGACCCAGTACTTC. The full variable domain, rest sourced from reference TRBV7-2 and TRBJ2-5, is GAGVSQSPSNKVTEKGKDVELRCDPISGHTALYWYRQSLGQGLEFLIYFQGNSAPDKSGLPSDRFSAERTGGSVSTLTIQRTQQEDSAVYLCASSLDSQETQYFGPGTRLLVL.

The gene calls are TRBV30 and TRBJ2-5, with D unclear. Trimming stripped 0 bases from V and 1 base from J, with 21 bases between. The CDR3 runs to 18 residues. Germline CDR1 and CDR2: GTSNPN and SVGIG (reference sequence). DNA of the CDR3: TGTGCCTGGAGTGTACCTGGCTGGGCCGTTAAGATCCAAGAGACCCAGTACTTC. Protein product: CAWSVPGWAVKIQETQYF.

The genes are TRBV14 and TRBJ1-2; tentatively, D is TRBD1 (6 bases). This CDR3 region has 16 residues. Germline loops: CDR1 SGHDN, CDR2 FVKESK. V was shortened by 3 bases and J by 1 base, with 15 bases between the two germline ends. CDR3 amino acids: CASSQGGRMFNYGYTF. As DNA, the CDR3 is TGTGCCAGCAGCCAGGGGGGGCGGATGTTTAACTATGGCTACACCTTC. The whole variable domain, filled in from reference TRBV14 and TRBJ1-2, reads EAGVTQFPSHSVIEKGQTVTLRCDPISGHDNLYWYRRVMGKEIKFLLHFVKESKQDESGMPNNRFLAERTGGTYSTLKVQPAELEDSGVYFCASSQGGRMFNYGYTFGSGTRLTVV.

V is TRBV9 and J is TRBJ2-5; TRBD2 agrees at 13 bases. Germline V gene lookup returns CDR1 SGDLS and CDR2 YYNGEE. The J segment lost 5 bases and the V segment lost 4 bases, leaving 2 bases of the junction unmatched. CDR3 length: 14 amino acids. The CDR3 DNA is TGTGCCAGCAGCCCACTAGCGGGAGGGGAGACCCAGTACTTC. Translating gives CASSPLAGGETQYF.

This chain connects TRBV7-2 to TRBJ1-4; D gene ambiguous. Per the germline V gene, CDR1 is SGHTA and CDR2 is FQGNSA. CDR3 length equals 15 residues. Trimming stripped 1 base from V and 7 bases from J, with 13 bases between. This chain's CDR3 is CASSLVGSSAEKLFF. CDR3 bases: TGTGCCAGCAGCTTAGTCGGGTCGTCGGCTGAAAAACTGTTTTTT. Looking up the rest from reference TRBV7-2 and TRBJ1-4 gives the full variable domain: GAGVSQSPSNKVTEKGKDVELRCDPISGHTALYWYRQSLGQGLEFLIYFQGNSAPDKSGLPSDRFSAERTGGSVSTLTIQRTQQEDSAVYLCASSLVGSSAEKLFFGSGTQLSVL.

The V and J genes are TRBV5-4 and TRBJ2-5; TRBD1 matches at 8 bases. CDR1 and CDR2 (germline): SGHNT, YYREEE (reference sequence). This CDR3 comprises 15 residues. V shed 3 bases and J 2 bases; nucleotides not matched to a gene: 6. CDR3 DNA sequence: TGTGCCAGCAGCTCGGGACAGGCGGATCAAGAGACCCAGTACTTC. This codes for CASSSGQADQETQYF.

This chain uses TRBV7-4 with TRBJ2-7; D unclear. CDR1 is SGHVT, CDR2 SQSDAQ, per germline. The CDR3 has 13 residues. The germline V and J ends were trimmed by 5 bases and 6 bases, with 14 bases remaining between them. CDR3 DNA sequence: TGTGCCAGCAGCCGCAGTCTCGCGGTCGAGCAGTACTTC. Translating gives CASSRSLAVEQYF.

The J gene is TRBJ2-1, the V gene TRBV7-8, with 9 bases aligning to TRBD2. V was pared by 2 bases and J by 8 bases, with 13 bases of the junction left unmatched. This CDR3 is 17 amino acids long. Germline CDR1 is SGHVS and CDR2 is FQNEAQ. For the CDR3, the DNA is TGTGCCAGCAGCTTATCTAGTTGGACTAGCGTCCCTTATGAGCAGTTCTTC. Its translation is CASSLSSWTSVPYEQFF.

Remarks on this clone: Relative to the germline gene, one junction end is altered; a read error may explain this. The chain recombines TRBV7-9 with TRBJ2-7, with 13 bases lining up with TRBD2. Germline loops: CDR1 SEHNR, CDR2 FQNEAQ (reference sequence). There are 18 residues in the CDR3. CDR3 DNA sequence: TGTGCCAGCAGTTTAGGGACTAGCGGGGAGTGCCTCGCCTACGAGCAGTACTTC. Protein sequence: CASSLGTSGECLAYEQYF.

The rearrangement joins TRBV11-2 to TRBJ2-5; tentative D call: TRBD2 (5 bases). CDR3 length: 14 amino acids. Germline-derived CDR1 and CDR2 are SGHAT and FQNNGV. Trimming cost V 1 base and J 7 bases, with 13 bases left between them. CDR3 loop: CASSLVSGEGTQYF. CDR3 DNA: TGTGCCAGCAGCTTAGTATCTGGCGAGGGGACCCAGTACTTC.

V usage is TRBV5-4 and J usage is TRBJ2-7; D is possibly TRBD1 (6 bases). CDR3 length equals 14 residues. V dropped 4 bases and J dropped 2 bases, with 13 bases sitting between them. Per germline, CDR1 SGHNT and CDR2 YYREEE (reference sequence). CDR3 in amino acids: CASSPQQGTYEQYF. As DNA, the CDR3 is TGTGCCAGCAGCCCGCAACAGGGAACCTACGAGCAGTACTTC.

J is TRBJ2-1 and V is TRBV11-2; D may be TRBD1 (6 bases). Germline CDR1 SGHAT, CDR2 FQNNGV. The CDR3 is 15 residues long. Deletions cut 5 bases from V and 1 base from J, with 12 bases between. The CDR3 reads CASSKIQGSYNEQFF. The CDR3 region has the DNA TGTGCCAGCAGCAAAATCCAGGGGTCCTACAATGAGCAGTTCTTC.

The rearrangement joins TRBV5-6 to TRBJ2-5, with 10 bases fitting TRBD2. The J call may be mistaken, given a closer DNA end match to TRBJ2-7. This CDR3 region has 15 residues. Germline V lookup: CDR1 SGHDT, CDR2 YYEEEE. CDR3 sequence (DNA): TGTGCCAGCAGGATTCGAGCGGGAGGGCCCTACGAGCAGTACTTC. Translated, it gives CASRIRAGGPYEQYF.

The rearrangement joins TRBV6-5 to TRBJ2-3; D gene ambiguous. Trimming shortened V by 2 bases and J by 1 base, and 13 bases separated the two germline ends. Germline V gene sequence: CDR1 MNHEY, CDR2 SVGAGI. The CDR3 sequence is 16 residues long. CDR3 amino acids: CASSYRIKEGTDTQYF. The CDR3 DNA reads as TGTGCCAGCAGTTACCGGATTAAAGAGGGCACAGATACGCAGTATTTT.

J is TRBJ1-1 and V is TRBV7-2; perhaps TRBD1 as D (6 bases). Germline CDR1 and CDR2: SGHTA and FQGNSA. The CDR3 runs 18 residues. Trimming left V 0 bases short and J 4 bases short, with 21 bases between. The CDR3 DNA reads TGTGCCAGCAGCTTAGCCTCCCGGGGTGTGGGGGCGACCACTGAAGCTTTCTTT. Translating gives CASSLASRGVGATTEAFF. Filled out from reference TRBV7-2 and TRBJ1-1, the complete variable domain reads GAGVSQSPSNKVTEKGKDVELRCDPISGHTALYWYRQSLGQGLEFLIYFQGNSAPDKSGLPSDRFSAERTGGSVSTLTIQRTQQEDSAVYLCASSLASRGVGATTEAFFGQGTRLTVV.

The chain couples TRBV25-1 to TRBJ1-1; D unresolved. The CDR3 length is 11 residues. Germline assignment: CDR1 MGHDK and CDR2 SYGVNS. Trimming removed 6 bases at V and 1 base at J, with 3 bases between. Written as DNA, the CDR3 is TGTGCCAGCAGCAGGAACACTGAAGCTTTCTTT. Protein: CASSRNTEAFF.

This chain links TRBV9 with TRBJ2-5; 14 bases line up with TRBD2. The CDR3 is made up of 15 amino acids. CDR1 SGDLS and CDR2 YYNGEE come from the germline V gene. V was pared by 3 bases and J by 5 bases, with 3 bases of the junction left unmatched. CDR3 protein: CASSDRTSGGETQYF. CDR3 DNA: TGTGCCAGCAGCGACCGGACTAGCGGGGGGGAGACCCAGTACTTC.

J is TRBJ2-7 and V is TRBV25-1; a possible D gene is TRBD2 (5 bases). Between the trimmed V and J ends, which lost 2 bases and 2 bases, there was a span of 13 bases. CDR1 and CDR2 from the germline V gene are MGHDK and SYGVNS. The CDR3 contains 15 residues. CDR3 amino acids: CASSEDEGSTYEQYF. The CDR3 DNA reads as TGTGCCAGCAGTGAAGATGAGGGTTCTACCTACGAGCAGTACTTC.

The V call is TRBV14, the J call TRBJ1-1; a weak D match, TRBD1 (5 bases). V lost 4 bases, J lost 11 bases, and 17 bases lay in between. Germline CDR1 reads SGHDN; CDR2 reads FVKESK. CDR3 length: 13 amino acids. In nucleotides, the CDR3 is TGTGCCAGCAGCCCTACACTTCGGGGGTGGGCTTTCTTT. Encoded protein: CASSPTLRGWAFF.

J is TRBJ2-4 and V is TRBV4-3; no clear D. This CDR3 is 12 amino acids long. Germline values: CDR1 LGHNA, CDR2 YSLEER. Trimming removed 3 bases at V and 9 bases at J, with 9 bases between. The CDR3 region has the DNA TGCGCCAGCAGCCAGGGTAGAGGCATTCAGTACTTC. It translates to CASSQGRGIQYF.

CDR3 residues: CASSDRASSGNTIYF. As DNA, the CDR3 is TGTGCCAGTAGCGACAGGGCCAGCTCTGGAAACACCATATATTTT. The chain employs TRBV19 and TRBJ1-3, with TRBD1 matching 7 bases. The length of the CDR3 is 15 residues. Germline V gives CDR1 LNHDA, CDR2 SQIVND (reference sequence). V shed 6 bases, J shed 0 bases, and the junction held 5 bases outside the gene matches.

This chain connects TRBV6-6 to TRBJ1-1, with 7 bases identical to TRBD1. Germline-derived CDR1 and CDR2 are MNHNY and SVGAGI (reference sequence). V lost 6 bases and J lost 1; bases outside the gene matches: 8. The CDR3 is 15 residues long. For the CDR3, the DNA is TGTGCCAGCAGCCCCCGACAGGGTGGGAACACTGAAGCTTTCTTT. Its protein product is CASSPRQGGNTEAFF.

The rearrangement joins TRBV6-6 to TRBJ2-7; TRBD1 agrees at 9 bases. This CDR3 has 14 amino acids. CDR1 is MNHNY and CDR2 is SVGAGI in the germline V gene (reference sequence). V gave up 8 bases and J gave up 3 bases; unmatched junction bases: 8. CDR3 sequence: CASLSRTGDYEQYF. CDR3 nucleotides: TGTGCCAGCCTGTCTAGGACAGGGGACTACGAGCAGTACTTC.